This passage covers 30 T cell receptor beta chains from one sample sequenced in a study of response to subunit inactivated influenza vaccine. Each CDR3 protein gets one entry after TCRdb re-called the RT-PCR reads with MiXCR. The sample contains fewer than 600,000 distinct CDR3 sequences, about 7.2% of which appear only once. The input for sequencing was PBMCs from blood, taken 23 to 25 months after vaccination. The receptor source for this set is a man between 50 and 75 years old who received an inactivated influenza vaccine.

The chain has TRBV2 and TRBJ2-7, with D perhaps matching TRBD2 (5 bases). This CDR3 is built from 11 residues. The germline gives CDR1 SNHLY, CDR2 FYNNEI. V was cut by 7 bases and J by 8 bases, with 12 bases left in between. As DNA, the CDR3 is TGTGCCAGCAACGGGGAAAACAAGCAGTACTTC. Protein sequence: CASNGENKQYF.

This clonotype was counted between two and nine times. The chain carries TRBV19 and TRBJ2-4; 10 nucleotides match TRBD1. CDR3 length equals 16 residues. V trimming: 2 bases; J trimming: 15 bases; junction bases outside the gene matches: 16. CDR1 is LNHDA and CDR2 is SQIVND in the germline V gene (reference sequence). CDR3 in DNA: TGTGCCAGTAGTATAACAGCTCCCGGGACAGGGGAGGCACGGTACTTC. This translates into CASSITAPGTGEARYF.

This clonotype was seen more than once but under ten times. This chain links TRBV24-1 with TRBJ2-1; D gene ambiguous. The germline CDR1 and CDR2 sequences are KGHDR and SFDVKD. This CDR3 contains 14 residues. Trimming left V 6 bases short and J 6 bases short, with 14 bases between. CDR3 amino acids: CATSSGIIFNEQFF. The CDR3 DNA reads TGTGCCACCAGTAGTGGGATCATTTTCAATGAGCAGTTCTTC.

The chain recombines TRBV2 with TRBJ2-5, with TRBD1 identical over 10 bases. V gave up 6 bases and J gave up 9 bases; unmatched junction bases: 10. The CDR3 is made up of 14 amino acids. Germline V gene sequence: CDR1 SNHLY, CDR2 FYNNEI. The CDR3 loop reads CASRTGQGVLAQYF. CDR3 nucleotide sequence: TGTGCCAGCAGGACCGGACAGGGGGTTTTGGCCCAGTACTTC.

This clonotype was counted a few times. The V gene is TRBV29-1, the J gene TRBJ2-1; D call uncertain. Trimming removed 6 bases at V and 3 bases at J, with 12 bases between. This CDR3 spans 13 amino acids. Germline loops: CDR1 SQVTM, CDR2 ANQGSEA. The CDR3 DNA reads TGCAGCGTCGCAAAGGGTCTCTACAATGAGCAGTTCTTC. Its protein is CSVAKGLYNEQFF.

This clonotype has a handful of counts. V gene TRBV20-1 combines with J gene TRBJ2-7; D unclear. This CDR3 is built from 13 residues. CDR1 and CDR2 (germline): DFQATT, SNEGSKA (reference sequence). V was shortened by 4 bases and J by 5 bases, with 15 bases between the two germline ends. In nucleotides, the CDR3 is TGCAGTGCTATAGAGCTTATCTTGGACGAGCAGTACTTC. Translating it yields CSAIELILDEQYF.

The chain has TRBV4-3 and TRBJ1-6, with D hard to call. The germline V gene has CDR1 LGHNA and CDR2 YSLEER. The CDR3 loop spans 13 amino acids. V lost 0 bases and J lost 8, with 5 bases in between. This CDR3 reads CASSQDRYSPLHF. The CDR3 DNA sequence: TGCGCCAGCAGCCAAGATAGGTATTCACCCCTCCACTTT.

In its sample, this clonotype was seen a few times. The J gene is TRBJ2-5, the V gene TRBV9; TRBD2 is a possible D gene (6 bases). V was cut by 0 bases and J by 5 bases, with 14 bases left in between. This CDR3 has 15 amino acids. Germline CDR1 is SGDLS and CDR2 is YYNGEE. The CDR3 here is CASSVGSSDGETQYF. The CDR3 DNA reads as TGTGCCAGCAGCGTAGGCTCTAGCGATGGGGAGACCCAGTACTTC.

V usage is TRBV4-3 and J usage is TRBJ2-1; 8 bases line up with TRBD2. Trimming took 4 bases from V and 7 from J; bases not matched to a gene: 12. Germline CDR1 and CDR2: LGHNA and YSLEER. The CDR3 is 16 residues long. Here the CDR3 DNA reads TGCGCCAGCAGCCCACCGGGGGGGAGTGGGAGGAATGAGCAGTTCTTC. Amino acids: CASSPPGGSGRNEQFF.

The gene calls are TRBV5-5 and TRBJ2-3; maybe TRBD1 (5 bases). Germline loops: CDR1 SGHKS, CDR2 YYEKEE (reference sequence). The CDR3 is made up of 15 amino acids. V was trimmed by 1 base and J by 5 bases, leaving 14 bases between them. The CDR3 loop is CASSLRQGPRDTQYF. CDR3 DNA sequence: TGTGCCAGCAGCTTGCGGCAGGGTCCGCGAGATACGCAGTATTTT.

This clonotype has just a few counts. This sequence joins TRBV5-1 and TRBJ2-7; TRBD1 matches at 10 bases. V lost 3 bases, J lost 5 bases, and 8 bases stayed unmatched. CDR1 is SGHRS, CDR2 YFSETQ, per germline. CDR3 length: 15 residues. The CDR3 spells CASSSRDRGFHEQYF. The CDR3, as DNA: TGCGCCAGCAGCTCCCGGGACAGGGGTTTCCACGAGCAGTACTTC.

The CDR3 coding sequence is TGCGCCACCTCCCAGGGTGGTGGGACCTCTGGGGCCAACGTCCTGACTTTC. It is translated as CATSQGGGTSGANVLTF. This chain joins TRBV5-1 and TRBJ2-6; D tentatively fits TRBD1 or TRBD2 (5 bases each). Germline CDR1 SGHRS, CDR2 YFSETQ. The V and J ends lost 9 bases and 0 bases respectively, with 19 bases between them. CDR3 length equals 17 residues.

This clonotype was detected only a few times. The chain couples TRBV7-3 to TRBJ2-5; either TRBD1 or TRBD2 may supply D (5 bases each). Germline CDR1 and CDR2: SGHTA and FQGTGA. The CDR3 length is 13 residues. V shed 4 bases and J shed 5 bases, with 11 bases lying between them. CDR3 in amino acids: CASSSGTLETQYF. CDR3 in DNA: TGTGCCAGCAGCTCGGGGACGTTGGAGACCCAGTACTTC.

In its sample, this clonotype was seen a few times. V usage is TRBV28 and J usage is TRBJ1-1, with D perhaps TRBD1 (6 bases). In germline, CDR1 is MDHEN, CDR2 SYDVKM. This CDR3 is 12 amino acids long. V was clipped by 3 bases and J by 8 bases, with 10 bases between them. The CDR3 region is CASSFWGLEAFF. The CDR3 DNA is TGTGCCAGCAGTTTTTGGGGGCTCGAAGCTTTCTTT.

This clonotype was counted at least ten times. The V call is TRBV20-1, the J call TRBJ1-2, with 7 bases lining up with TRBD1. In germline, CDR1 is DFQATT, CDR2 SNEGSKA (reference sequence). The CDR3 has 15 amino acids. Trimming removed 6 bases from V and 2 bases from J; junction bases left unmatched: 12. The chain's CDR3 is CSAPTEGADNYGYTF. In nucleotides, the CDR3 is TGCAGTGCCCCAACGGAGGGGGCTGACAACTATGGCTACACCTTC.

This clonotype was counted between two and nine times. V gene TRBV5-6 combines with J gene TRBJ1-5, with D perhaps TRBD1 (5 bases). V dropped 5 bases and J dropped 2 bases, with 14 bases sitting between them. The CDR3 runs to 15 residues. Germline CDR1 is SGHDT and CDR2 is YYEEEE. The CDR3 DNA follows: TGTGCCAGCAGTATGGGGGGTTTCGGCAATCAGCCCCAGCATTTT. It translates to CASSMGGFGNQPQHF.

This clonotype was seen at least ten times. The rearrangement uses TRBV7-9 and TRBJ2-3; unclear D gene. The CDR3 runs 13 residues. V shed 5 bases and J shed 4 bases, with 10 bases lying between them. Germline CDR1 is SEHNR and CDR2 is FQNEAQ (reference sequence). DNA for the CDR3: TGTGCCAGCAGCCTTGGTGTCGCAGATACGCAGTATTTT. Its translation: CASSLGVADTQYF.

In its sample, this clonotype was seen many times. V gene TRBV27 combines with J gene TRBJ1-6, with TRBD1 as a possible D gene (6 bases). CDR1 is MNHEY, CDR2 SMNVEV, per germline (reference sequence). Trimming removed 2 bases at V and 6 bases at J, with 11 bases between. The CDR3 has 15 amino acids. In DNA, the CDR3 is TGTGCCAGCAGTTTACTCAGGGGAGGTAATTCACCCCTCCACTTT. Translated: CASSLLRGGNSPLHF.

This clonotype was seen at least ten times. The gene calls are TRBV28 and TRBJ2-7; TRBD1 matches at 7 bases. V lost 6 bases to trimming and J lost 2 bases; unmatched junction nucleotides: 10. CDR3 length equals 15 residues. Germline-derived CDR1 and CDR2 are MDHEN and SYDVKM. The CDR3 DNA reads TGTGCCAGCAGCTACCCCCAGGGGGTGACCTACGAGCAGTACTTC. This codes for CASSYPQGVTYEQYF.

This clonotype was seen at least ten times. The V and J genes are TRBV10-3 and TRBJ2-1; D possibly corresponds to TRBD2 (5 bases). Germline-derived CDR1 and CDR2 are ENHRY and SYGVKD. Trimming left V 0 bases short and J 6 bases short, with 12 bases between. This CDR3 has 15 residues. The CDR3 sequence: CAISESGGSSNEQFF. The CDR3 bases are TGTGCCATCAGTGAGTCCGGAGGTTCCAGCAATGAGCAGTTCTTC.

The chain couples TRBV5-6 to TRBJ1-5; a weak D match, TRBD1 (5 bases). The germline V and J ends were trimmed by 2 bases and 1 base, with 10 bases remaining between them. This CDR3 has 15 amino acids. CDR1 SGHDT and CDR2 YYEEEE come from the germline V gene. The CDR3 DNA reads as TGTGCCAGCAGCTTTTTCAGGGAGAGCAATCAGCCCCAGCATTTT. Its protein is CASSFFRESNQPQHF.

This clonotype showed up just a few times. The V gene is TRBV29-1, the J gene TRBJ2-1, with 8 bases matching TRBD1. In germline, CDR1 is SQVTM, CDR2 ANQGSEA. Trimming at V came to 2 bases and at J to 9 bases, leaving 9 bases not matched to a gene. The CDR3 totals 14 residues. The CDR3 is CSVESSQGAREQFF. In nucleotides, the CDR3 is TGCAGCGTTGAATCTTCGCAGGGGGCGCGTGAGCAGTTCTTC.

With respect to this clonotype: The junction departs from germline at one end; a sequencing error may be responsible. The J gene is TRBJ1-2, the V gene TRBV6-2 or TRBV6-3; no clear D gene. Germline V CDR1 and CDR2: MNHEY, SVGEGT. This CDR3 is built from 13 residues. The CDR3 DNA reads TGTACCAGCCGCCATACGCAGGAGGAGGGCTACACCTTC. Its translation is CTSRHTQEEGYTF.

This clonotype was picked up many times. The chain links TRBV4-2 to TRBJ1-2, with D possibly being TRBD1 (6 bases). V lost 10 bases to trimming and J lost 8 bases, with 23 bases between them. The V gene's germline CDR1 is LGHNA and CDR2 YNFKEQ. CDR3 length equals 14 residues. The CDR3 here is CATKQGGGERGYTF. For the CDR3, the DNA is TGTGCCACAAAGCAAGGGGGGGGTGAACGCGGCTACACCTTC.

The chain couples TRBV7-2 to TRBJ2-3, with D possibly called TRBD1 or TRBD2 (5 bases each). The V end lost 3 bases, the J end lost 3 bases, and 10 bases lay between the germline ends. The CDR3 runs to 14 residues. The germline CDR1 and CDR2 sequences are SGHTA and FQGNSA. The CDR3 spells CASSFTGRTDTQYF. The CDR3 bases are TGTGCCAGCAGCTTTACGGGACGGACAGATACGCAGTATTTT. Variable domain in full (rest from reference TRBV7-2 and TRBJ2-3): GAGVSQSPSNKVTEKGKDVELRCDPISGHTALYWYRQSLGQGLEFLIYFQGNSAPDKSGLPSDRFSAERTGGSVSTLTIQRTQQEDSAVYLCASSFTGRTDTQYFGPGTRLTVL.

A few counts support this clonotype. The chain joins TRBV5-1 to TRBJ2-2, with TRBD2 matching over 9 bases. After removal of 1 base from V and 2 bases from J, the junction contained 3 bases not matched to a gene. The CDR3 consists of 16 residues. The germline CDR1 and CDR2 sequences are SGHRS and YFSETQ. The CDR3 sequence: CASSLTSGLNTGELFF. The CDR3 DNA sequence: TGCGCCAGCAGCTTGACTAGCGGGCTAAACACCGGGGAGCTGTTTTTT.

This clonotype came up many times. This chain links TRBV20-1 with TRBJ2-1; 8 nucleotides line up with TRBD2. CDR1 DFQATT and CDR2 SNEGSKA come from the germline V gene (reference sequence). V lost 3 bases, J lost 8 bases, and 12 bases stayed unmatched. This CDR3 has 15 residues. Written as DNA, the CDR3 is TGCAGTGCTAGGAGCGTCACGGGAGGGTACGATGAGCAGTTCTTC. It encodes CSARSVTGGYDEQFF.

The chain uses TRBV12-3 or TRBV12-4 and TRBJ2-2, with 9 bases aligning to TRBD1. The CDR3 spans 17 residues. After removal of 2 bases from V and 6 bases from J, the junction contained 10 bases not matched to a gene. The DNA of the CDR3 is TGTGCCAGCAGTTTATCCCGGGACAGGGTTTATGCCGGGGAGCTGTTTTTT. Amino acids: CASSLSRDRVYAGELFF.

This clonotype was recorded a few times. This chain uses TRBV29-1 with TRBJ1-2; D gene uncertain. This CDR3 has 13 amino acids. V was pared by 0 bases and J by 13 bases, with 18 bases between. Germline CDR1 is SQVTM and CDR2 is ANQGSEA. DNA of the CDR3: TGCAGCGTTGAAGATCTGAGACAAGCTTTCTCCACCTTC. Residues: CSVEDLRQAFSTF.

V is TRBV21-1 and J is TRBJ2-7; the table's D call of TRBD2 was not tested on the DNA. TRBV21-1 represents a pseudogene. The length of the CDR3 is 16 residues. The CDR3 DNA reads TGTGCCAGCAGCAAAGCACGGGCTAGCGGGCCTCACGAGCAGTACTTC. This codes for CASSKARASGPHEQYF.